The rows below give T cell receptor beta chains drawn from one sample of a study of cytomegalovirus exposure and HLA in healthy donors. Sequencing used immunoSEQ multiplex PCR; TCRdb keeps in-frame clones, though not all of them. The sample shows about 130,000 clones, less than 85% of them seen only once. The sequencing input was PBMCs. The receptors come from a man aged 35 to 55 in good health and CMV-seronegative. Both conserved end residues are part of each CDR3. The order of the fields is clone size, D gene, V gene, J gene, CDR3 protein, CDR3 DNA. A D gene is named only where the DNA matches it firmly. Clone size, where shown, is once, few, many, or a class for clones that have expanded.

NA	NA	TRBV28	TRBJ1-5	CASSSTVGGYQPQHF	TGTGCCAGCAGTTCGACAGTTGGGGGGTATCAGCCCCAGCATTTT
NA	TRBD2	TRBV19	TRBJ2-1	CASSIPPGLGGNEQFF	TGTGCCAGTAGTATACCGCCGGGACTAGGTGGCAATGAGCAGTTCTTC
NA	NA	TRBV18	TRBJ2-7	CASSPQNQQGYEQYF	TGTGCCAGCTCACCACAAAACCAACAGGGCTACGAGCAGTACTTC
NA	NA	TRBV6-5	TRBJ1-4	CASRRGIATNEKLFF	TGTGCCAGCAGGAGGGGGATTGCAACTAATGAAAAACTGTTTTTT
NA	NA	TRBV27	TRBJ1-5	CASSPQFSNQPQHF	TGTGCCAGCAGTCCCCAGTTTAGCAATCAGCCCCAGCATTTT
NA	TRBD2	TRBV6-1	TRBJ2-7	CASTLMGEGPYEQYF	TGTGCCAGCACCCTGATGGGGGAGGGCCCCTACGAGCAGTACTTC
NA	NA	TRBV19	TRBJ1-5	CASSISGVPSPQHF	TGTGCCAGTAGTATATCAGGGGTCCCTTCGCCCCAGCATTTT
NA	TRBD1	TRBV30	TRBJ2-1	CAWSPPGQVTYNEQFF	TGTGCCTGGAGTCCTCCGGGACAGGTGACCTACAATGAGCAGTTCTTC
NA	NA	TRBV6-5	TRBJ1-1	CASSPPPGGTEAFF	TGTGCCAGCAGCCCTCCGCCTGGAGGGACTGAAGCTTTCTTT
NA	TRBD1	TRBV9	TRBJ1-1	CASSPQDRDPTEAFF	TGTGCCAGCAGCCCCCAGGACAGGGACCCTACAGAAGCTTTCTTT
NA	NA	TRBV7-6	TRBJ1-1	CASSLVTGNTEAFF	TGTGCCAGCAGCTTAGTAACAGGGAACACTGAAGCTTTCTTT
NA	NA	TRBV18	TRBJ2-3	CASSPLQDTDTQYF	TGTGCCAGCTCACCACTTCAGGACACAGATACGCAGTATTTT
NA	TRBD1	TRBV9	TRBJ2-4	CASSVGDSKNIQYF	TGTGCCAGCAGCGTAGGGGACAGCAAAAACATTCAGTACTTC
NA	TRBD1	TRBV27	TRBJ2-7	CASSTRQGDYEQYF	TGTGCCAGCAGTACCCGACAGGGGGATTACGAGCAGTACTTC
few	TRBD1	TRBV5-8	TRBJ2-6	CASSRGTGGRGANVLTF	TGTGCCAGCAGTCGCGGGACAGGGGGCCGTGGGGCCAACGTCCTGACTTTC